The sequence of this T cell receptor (beta chain) was determined in a study of blood T cell repertoires in COVID-19. The data were produced by immunoSEQ multiplex PCR, yet TCRdb's version contains in-frame clones alone and is incomplete. The data hold 250,000 to 350,000 clones, with around 89% observed a single time. This clone has only a few counts. Material: peripheral blood. The receptor's source is a man aged 25 to 45 with acute or convalescent COVID-19.

The CDR3 sequence: CASSEGQGGYQPQHF. For the CDR3, the DNA is TGTGCCAGCTCAGAGGGACAGGGGGGGTATCAGCCCCAGCATTTT. The V gene is TRBV18, the J gene TRBJ1-5; 11 nucleotides line up with TRBD1. The V and J ends lost 5 bases and 5 bases, in that order; junction bases with no gene match: 5. This CDR3 spans 15 amino acids. In germline, CDR1 is KGHSH, CDR2 LQKENI.